The 23 T cell receptor beta chains in this list originate from one sample, sequenced in a study of T cell responses to AZD1222 COVID-19 vaccine. The data were produced by immunoSEQ multiplex PCR, yet TCRdb's version contains in-frame clones alone and is incomplete. The table shows approximately 150,000 clones, with about 90% occurring only once. The specimen was peripheral blood, collected 28 days after the second AZD1222 dose. These receptors all come from an adult who received the AZD1222 COVID-19 vaccine.

The chain is built from TRBV5-1 and TRBJ2-2; D uncertain. Germline V gene data show CDR1 as SGHRS and CDR2 as YFSETQ. The germline V and J ends were trimmed by 4 bases and 1 base, with 8 bases remaining between them. This CDR3 region has 14 residues. CDR3 in DNA: TGCGCCAGCAGCGGAACGTTGAACACCGGGGAGCTGTTTTTT. It encodes CASSGTLNTGELFF.

CDR3 loop: CASSLGFGFSYNEQFF. In DNA form, the CDR3 reads TGTGCCAGCAGCTTAGGTTTTGGATTCTCCTACAATGAGCAGTTCTTC. The chain is built from TRBV7-2 and TRBJ2-1; no firm D call. There are 16 residues in the CDR3. Per the germline V gene, CDR1 is SGHTA and CDR2 is FQGNSA. Trimming shortened V by 1 base and J by 0 bases, and 10 bases separated the two germline ends.

The chain couples TRBV21-1 to TRBJ1-2; the D segment call TRBD1 is taken from the table without a DNA check. TRBV21-1 is shown as a pseudogene. CDR3 length: 16 amino acids. DNA for the CDR3: TGTGCCAGCAGCAAACGACAGGGGCAGTATAAGTACGGCTACACCTTC. Encoded protein: CASSKRQGQYKYGYTF.

This CDR3 is CASSPTGVDYEQYF. The CDR3 DNA follows: TGTGCCAGCTCACCAACAGGGGTAGACTACGAGCAGTACTTC. The V call is TRBV18, the J call TRBJ2-7, with 7 bases aligning to TRBD1. The ends lost 2 bases at V and 3 bases at J; junction bases unmatched: 4. CDR1 and CDR2 from the germline V gene are KGHSH and LQKENI. This CDR3 comprises 14 residues.

The V gene is TRBV7-6, the J gene TRBJ2-1, with D tentatively TRBD2 (6 bases). The germline CDR1 and CDR2 sequences are SGHVS and FNYEAQ. The CDR3 spans 15 residues. V was trimmed by 1 base and J by 7 bases, leaving 14 bases between them. CDR3 protein: CASSLVSGTWNEQFF. The CDR3 region has the DNA TGTGCCAGCAGCTTAGTCTCTGGGACTTGGAATGAGCAGTTCTTC. Supplemented by reference TRBV7-6 and TRBJ2-1, the full variable domain reads GAGVSQSPRYKVTKRGQDVALRCDPISGHVSLYWYRQALGQGPEFLTYFNYEAQQDKSGLPNDRFSAERPEGSISTLTIQRTEQRDSAMYRCASSLVSGTWNEQFFGPGTRLTVL.

The chain is built from TRBV19 and TRBJ1-5, with 7 nucleotides matching TRBD1. The length of the CDR3 is 20 residues. Per germline, CDR1 LNHDA and CDR2 SQIVND (reference sequence). V lost 1 base and J lost 0; bases outside the gene matches: 15. CDR3 DNA sequence: TGTGCCAGTAGTATAGGTCCCCTGTCCCAGACAGGGTCTAGCAATCAGCCCCAGCATTTT. This translates into CASSIGPLSQTGSSNQPQHF.

V usage is TRBV6-5 and J usage is TRBJ2-3, with 8 positions matching TRBD1. V lost 7 bases, J lost 4 bases, and 4 bases stayed unmatched. Germline assignment: CDR1 MNHEY and CDR2 SVGAGI. The CDR3 sequence is 13 residues long. CDR3 in amino acids: CASTRQGSDTQYF. CDR3 nucleotide sequence: TGTGCCAGCACACGACAGGGGTCAGATACGCAGTATTTT.

J is TRBJ2-2 and V is TRBV6-5; D is perhaps TRBD2 (7 bases). V lost 0 bases and J 9 bases, leaving 11 bases between the germline ends. The germline V gene encodes CDR1 MNHEY and CDR2 SVGAGI. This CDR3 contains 14 residues. The DNA of the CDR3 is TGTGCCAGCAGTTACTCGGGGGGGGGCAGGGAGCTGTTTTTT. Translated, it gives CASSYSGGGRELFF.

The chain is built from TRBV30 and TRBJ1-1; D perhaps matches TRBD1 (6 bases). Trimming cost V 3 bases and J 0 bases, with 17 bases left between them. The CDR3 is made up of 16 amino acids. Germline V gene lookup returns CDR1 GTSNPN and CDR2 SVGIG (reference sequence). This CDR3 is CAWSGFTGTLNTEAFF. The DNA of the CDR3 is TGTGCCTGGAGCGGCTTCACCGGGACACTGAACACTGAAGCTTTCTTT.

The chain employs TRBV7-9 and TRBJ1-1, with D maybe TRBD1 (6 bases). V dropped 1 base and J dropped 7 bases, with 19 bases sitting between them. There are 16 residues in the CDR3. The germline gives CDR1 SEHNR, CDR2 FQNEAQ (reference sequence). CDR3 in DNA: TGTGCCAGCAGCTTAGTCGCAGGGAGGGGGTTTGGTGAAGCTTTCTTT. Amino acid sequence: CASSLVAGRGFGEAFF.

The rearrangement uses TRBV5-1 and TRBJ2-2; TRBD1 aligns across 9 bases. From germline, CDR1 is SGHRS and CDR2 YFSETQ. This CDR3 has 17 residues. V lost 9 bases, J lost 6 bases, and 18 bases stayed unmatched. The DNA for the CDR3 is TGCGCCACCAAGAAAACAACAGGGGGCGGGGAGTCCGGGGAGCTGTTTTTT. Encoded protein: CATKKTTGGGESGELFF.

This chain uses TRBV5-5 with TRBJ1-4; no clear D. Between the trimmed V and J ends, which lost 4 bases and 10 bases, there was a span of 17 bases. The length of the CDR3 is 14 residues. CDR1 is SGHKS, CDR2 YYEKEE, per germline (reference sequence). CDR3 region: CASSARNWVRKLFF. The CDR3 DNA reads as TGTGCCAGCAGCGCCAGAAACTGGGTCCGAAAACTGTTTTTT.

In this sample, this clone turned up once. This sequence joins TRBV11-2 and TRBJ1-1; 7 bases match TRBD1. This CDR3 spans 13 amino acids. J gave up 3 bases and V 4 bases, and 2 bases lay outside the gene matches. Germline CDR1 reads SGHAT; CDR2 reads FQNNGV. CDR3 protein: CASSWTGHTEAFF. For the CDR3, the DNA is TGTGCCAGCAGCTGGACAGGACACACTGAAGCTTTCTTT.

Written as DNA, the CDR3 is TGTGCCACGACCATAACGGGGGATGGCTACACCTTC. The encoded protein is CATTITGDGYTF. V gene TRBV10-3 combines with J gene TRBJ1-2; D possibly corresponds to TRBD1 (5 bases). CDR1 and CDR2 (germline): ENHRY, SYGVKD. The CDR3 contains 12 residues. Between the trimmed V and J ends, which lost 10 bases and 6 bases, there was a span of 15 bases.

This chain uses TRBV27 with TRBJ2-7, with 8 bases that match TRBD2. Per the germline V gene, CDR1 is MNHEY and CDR2 is SMNVEV (reference sequence). This CDR3 region has 16 residues. Germline trimming cut 2 bases from V and 2 bases from J; bases unmatched to any gene: 8. CDR3 sequence reads: CASSLATGGPPYEQYF. As DNA, the CDR3 is TGTGCCAGCAGTTTAGCCACGGGGGGGCCCCCCTACGAGCAGTACTTC.

The chain links TRBV6-5 to TRBJ2-1, with D perhaps given as TRBD1 or TRBD2 (5 bases each). This CDR3 is built from 14 residues. Trimming shortened V by 0 bases and J by 6 bases, and 9 bases separated the two germline ends. In germline, CDR1 is MNHEY, CDR2 SVGAGI. The CDR3 loop reads CASSYSGEANEQFF. CDR3 nucleotide sequence: TGTGCCAGCAGTTACTCGGGGGAAGCCAATGAGCAGTTCTTC.

This sequence joins TRBV11-2 and TRBJ2-2, with 14 bases identical to TRBD2. This CDR3 contains 16 residues. Germline loops: CDR1 SGHAT, CDR2 FQNNGV. Germline trimming cut 5 bases from V and 5 bases from J; bases unmatched to any gene: 4. DNA of the CDR3: TGTGCCAGCAGCAAGGGACTAGCGGGGGTAACCGGGGAGCTGTTTTTT. Translating gives CASSKGLAGVTGELFF.

This clone was seen only once. The chain has TRBV3-1 (or the pseudogene TRBV3-2) and TRBJ1-2; D ambiguous. V was trimmed by 0 bases and J by 4 bases, leaving 15 bases between them. In germline, CDR1 is LGHDT, CDR2 YNNKEL (reference sequence). The CDR3 runs to 16 residues. In DNA, the CDR3 is TGTGCCAGCAGCCAAGATTTGGAGGGCTGGGTCTATGGCTACACCTTC. This encodes CASSQDLEGWVYGYTF.

This clone was seen only once. V gene TRBV20-1 combines with J gene TRBJ1-6; 7 nucleotides line up with TRBD1. The CDR3 contains 13 residues. The V gene's germline CDR1 is DFQATT and CDR2 SNEGSKA (reference sequence). V dropped 3 bases and J dropped 10; count of bases not matched to a gene: 6. CDR3 protein: CSASERGHSPLHF. The CDR3 DNA follows: TGCAGTGCTAGTGAAAGGGGGCACTCACCCCTCCACTTT.

V usage is TRBV27 and J usage is TRBJ2-3; 9 bases match TRBD1. Germline V lookup: CDR1 MNHEY, CDR2 SMNVEV (reference sequence). The V and J ends lost 6 bases and 2 bases, in that order; junction bases with no gene match: 6. The length of the CDR3 is 15 residues. For the CDR3, the DNA is TGTGCCAGCAGCCTAGGGACAGGGTACACAGATACGCAGTATTTT. Translated: CASSLGTGYTDTQYF.

The V call is TRBV4-1, the J call TRBJ1-2, with TRBD1 as a possible D gene (6 bases). V lost 4 bases to trimming and J lost 6 bases, with 21 bases between them. Germline loops: CDR1 MGHRA, CDR2 YSYEKL. This CDR3 contains 16 residues. The CDR3, as DNA: TGCGCCAGCAGCCCCTCTGGGACACGAGGACTACATGGCTACACCTTC. Protein sequence: CASSPSGTRGLHGYTF.

This sequence joins TRBV9 and TRBJ2-1; maybe TRBD1 (5 bases). This CDR3 has 17 amino acids. V lost 0 bases and J lost 0, with 13 bases in between. CDR1 is SGDLS, CDR2 YYNGEE, per germline. CDR3 sequence reads: CASSVESGLSSYNEQFF. The CDR3, as DNA: TGTGCCAGCAGCGTAGAATCAGGGCTAAGCTCCTACAATGAGCAGTTCTTC.

Note on this clone: Other nucleotide sequences from this sample produce the same CDR3. The chain joins TRBV12-3 or TRBV12-4 to TRBJ1-1, with D possibly TRBD1 on 6 matching bases. The CDR3 contains 13 residues. The V and J ends lost 3 bases and 1 base respectively, with 6 bases between them. The DNA for the CDR3 is TGTGCCAGCAGTTTGGGACAGAACACTGAAGCTTTCTTT. The encoded protein is CASSLGQNTEAFF.